This T cell receptor beta chain emerged from a study of cytomegalovirus exposure and HLA in healthy donors. Study overall: There were 65 million to 85 million unique TCRs (from HLA-typed donors) in an early data release.

Trimming at V came to 1 base and at J to 8 bases, leaving 13 bases not matched to a gene. CDR1 SGHTA and CDR2 FQGNSA come from the germline V gene. This CDR3 has 17 amino acids. PCR primers comprised 60 Vbeta and 13 Jbeta primers. Some clones are missing from TCRdb's copy, which holds only in-frame ones; the method was immunoSEQ multiplex PCR. Among around 120,000 clones listed, approximately 80% were seen once. This clonotype was obtained from a woman aged 40 to 50 in good health and CMV-seropositive. What was sequenced was PBMCs. The rearrangement joins TRBV7-2 to TRBJ2-3; 9 positions match TRBD2. The CDR3 loop reads CASSLVIGGRRGGTQYF. CDR3 nucleotides: TGTGCCAGCAGCTTAGTGATTGGTGGTAGGCGGGGGGGTACGCAGTATTTT.